This paragraph covers one T cell receptor beta chain sequence. The data were obtained in a study of T cells after somatic rescue of genetic block. Losses at the gene ends were 4 bases for V and 7 bases for J; bases not matched to a gene: 11. CDR3 length equals 16 residues. The germline CDR1 and CDR2 sequences are LNHDA and SQIVND (reference sequence). Using immunoSEQ multiplex PCR, the repertoire was profiled, and TCRdb retains in-frame clones only, with some absent. The sample has roughly 71,000 clones, approximately 90% seen once; the top ten hold around 2.8%. The sequenced material came from peripheral blood mononuclear cells (PBMCs). The sequence was collected from a man aged 25-40 years. This sequence joins TRBV19 and TRBJ2-4; 9 bases line up with TRBD1. The CDR3 sequence: CASSSPQTGGRNIQYF. As DNA, the CDR3 is TGTGCCAGTAGTAGCCCTCAAACAGGGGGCCGGAACATTCAGTACTTC. The full variable domain, rest sourced from reference TRBV19 and TRBJ2-4, is DGGITQSPKYLFRKEGQNVTLSCEQNLNHDAMYWYRQDPGQGLRLIYYSQIVNDFQKGDIAEGYSVSREKKESFPLTVTSAQKNPTAFYLCASSSPQTGGRNIQYFGAGTRLSVL.